Included here is one T cell receptor (beta chain) sequence, with context. Its target antigen remains unknown. No base-level quality is on record; no much larger clone is a single base apart. TCRbeta CDR3 regions were amplified from genomic DNA using the immunoSEQ Assay, a bias-controlled multiplex PCR. The authors processed their data as follows. The number of nucleated cells in each sample was estimated by amplification of reference gene primers within the assay. To quantify the absolute abundance of each unique TCRbeta CDR3 rearrangement, sequence reads were collapsed and filtered. For each sample, productive Simpson clonality was calculated as the square root of Simpson's diversity index over productive rearrangements. TCRdb's version of the immuneACCESS table is confined to in-frame rearrangements and falls short of the full clone set. An unresolved V gene accounts for under half of the shortfall where checked; the remainder is of unknown origin. From that table come the V and J calls and clone size; the DNA was used to work out D and trimming. Present in this sample are about 200,000 clones, around 92% of which were seen just once. The ten largest clonotypes hold around 8.9% of the sample.

This record comes from a study of blood T cell repertoires in COVID-19 (TCRdb year 2020). About the study as a whole: Collaborator samples came from the United States, Italy and Spain and covered acute and convalescent phases of COVID-19. The prospective study material was composed of cDNA or gDNA derived from T cells, B-cell-depleted T cells, or PBMCs. Where available, HLA class I and class II types were taken from metadata supplied by the sample provider and were not determined by assay-based typing. The repertoires were released in a freely available public database intended as a resource for research on the immune response to SARS-CoV-2. The dataset comprised deeply sampled blood TCRbeta repertoires from subjects exposed to, actively infected with, or recovered from COVID-19. The sample metadata nearly always contained a de-identified subject ID, COVID-19 status, age in years and sex. Samples were obtained from the ongoing ImmuneRACE study (first 160 participants) and from 1,254 subjects provided by 6 global collaborators. The study at large found these results: The amount of clinical and demographic metadata varied by source and participant and was provided uncurated.

V is shortened by 3 bases, J by 6 bases, and the region joining them spans 12 bases. Spanning cysteine to phenylalanine, the CDR3 consists of 14 amino acids. The DNA shown is the 42-base CDR3, in frame from base 1. CDR1 LNHDA and CDR2 SQIVND are derived from the germline V gene (reference sequence). Participants in the prospective study were aged roughly 18 to 100 years, lived in under 30 United States geographic areas, and enrolled through a virtual design. In the prospective study, cohorts were assigned on the basis of participant-reported clinical history obtained from a screening survey and a study questionnaire. ImmuneRACE Cohort 3 recovered participants were defined by two consecutive negative NP/OP PCR tests, healthcare professional clearance, or symptom resolution. Mobile phlebotomists in the prospective study collected whole blood, serum and a nasopharyngeal or oropharyngeal swab from every participant. Over a roughly 2-month period, participants in the prospective study had the option of providing additional blood draws and questionnaires. Before DNA extraction, prospective study blood samples were shipped either frozen or at room temperature.

What was sequenced was PBMCs or T cells enriched from blood (not recorded which). The receptor chain draws on TRBV19 and TRBJ2-4, and TRBD1 may be the D gene, going by 5 matching bases. This TCR came from a woman younger than 30 who had recovered from COVID-19. The CDR3 protein: CASSIGRRGNIQYF. Read as DNA, the sequence is TGTGCCAGTAGTATCGGACGAAGGGGAAACATTCAGTACTTC. Extended through the reference TRBV19 and TRBJ2-4 proteins, this CDR3 yields the full variable domain: DGGITQSPKYLFRKEGQNVTLSCEQNLNHDAMYWYRQDPGQGLRLIYYSQIVNDFQKGDIAEGYSVSREKKESFPLTVTSAQKNPTAFYLCASSIGRRGNIQYFGAGTRLSVL.